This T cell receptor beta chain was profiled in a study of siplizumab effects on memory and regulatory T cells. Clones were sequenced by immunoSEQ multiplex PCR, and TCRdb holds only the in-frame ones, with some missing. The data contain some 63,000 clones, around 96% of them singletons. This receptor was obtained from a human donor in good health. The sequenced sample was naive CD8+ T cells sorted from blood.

The chain's CDR3 is CASATRVAGEKLFF. DNA for the CDR3: TGTGCCAGCGCAACCAGGGTCGCCGGGGAAAAACTGTTTTTT. The chain is built from TRBV6-5 and TRBJ1-4; tentative D call: TRBD1 (5 bases). The V end was cut by 8 bases, the J end by 8 bases, with 18 bases between. Germline V gives CDR1 MNHEY, CDR2 SVGAGI. The CDR3 extends over 14 amino acids.